This TCR beta chain appears in the sequencing data of a study of T-cell reconstitution after alpha-beta-depleted transplantation in children. Overall study results and limits: Fresh T-cell production supplied most of the T-cell counts and diversity seen one year after transplant.

A library of TCRbeta sequences, prepared with unique molecular identifiers, was generated. TCRdb reanalysed the PCR reads using MiXCR and keeps one entry per CDR3 protein. The data hold 600,000 to 700,000 distinct CDR3 sequences, with 10% to 15% observed a single time. Concerning this clonotype itself: Its antigen is still unknown.

The V gene end was trimmed by 2 bases and the J gene end by 1 base; junction bases not matched to a gene: 8. Per the germline V gene, CDR1 is SGHAT and CDR2 is FQDESV (reference sequence). The CDR3 covers 18 residues. This TCR was sampled from a girl aged 2-9 years with congenital amegakaryocytic thrombocytopenia, due to receive a stem cell transplant. Sequences were derived from PBMCs, sampled before TCRalphabeta/CD19-depleted stem cell transplant. The chain employs TRBV11-1 and TRBJ2-3, with 11 nucleotides matching TRBD2. This CDR3 reads CASSLTLLAGEGTDTQYF. The CDR3 nucleotides read TGTGCCAGCAGCTTAACCCTACTAGCGGGAGAAGGCACAGATACGCAGTATTTT.